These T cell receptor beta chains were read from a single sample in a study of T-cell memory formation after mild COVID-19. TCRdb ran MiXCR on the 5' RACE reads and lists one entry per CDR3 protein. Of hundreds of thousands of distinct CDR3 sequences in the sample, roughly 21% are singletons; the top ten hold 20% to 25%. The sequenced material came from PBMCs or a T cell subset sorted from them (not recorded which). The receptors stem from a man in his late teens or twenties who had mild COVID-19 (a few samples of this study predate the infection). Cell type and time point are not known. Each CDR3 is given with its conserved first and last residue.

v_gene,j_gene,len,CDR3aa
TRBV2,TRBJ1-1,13,CASSGPGRTEAFF
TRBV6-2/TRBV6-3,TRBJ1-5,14,CASSSYDVGQPQHF
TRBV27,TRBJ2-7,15,CASSSPARTFSEQYF
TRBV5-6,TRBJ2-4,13,CASSFKGGNIQYF
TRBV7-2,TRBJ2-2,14,CASSRGWADGELFF
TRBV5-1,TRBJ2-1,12,CASSQGSNEQFF
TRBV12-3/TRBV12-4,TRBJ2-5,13,CASSFRPQETQYF
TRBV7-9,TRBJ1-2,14,CASSPNEGAGGYTF
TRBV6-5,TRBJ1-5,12,CASSYNNQPQHF
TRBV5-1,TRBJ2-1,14,CASSGVTGTGGQFF
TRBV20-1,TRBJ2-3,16,CSARSGQGGFTDTQYF
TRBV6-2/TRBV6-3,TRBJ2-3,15,CASTSVDRDTDTQYF
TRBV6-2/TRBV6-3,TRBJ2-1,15,CASSYRQGGRDEQFF
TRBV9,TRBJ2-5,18,CASSVRGTSGGNQETQYF
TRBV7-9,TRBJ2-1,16,CASSPPDRETYNEQFF
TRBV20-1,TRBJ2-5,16,CSARPSGLLSRETQYF
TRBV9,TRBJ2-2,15,CASGEGALLPGELFF
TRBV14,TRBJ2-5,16,CASSLSEDPYQETQYF
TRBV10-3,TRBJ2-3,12,CAIVRGTDTQYF
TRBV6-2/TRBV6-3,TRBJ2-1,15,CASSYTLTGGNEQFF
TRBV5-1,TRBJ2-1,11,CASSGPLEQFF
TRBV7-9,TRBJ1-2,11,CASSRSFGYTF
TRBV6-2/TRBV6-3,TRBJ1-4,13,CASSSQGDEKLFF
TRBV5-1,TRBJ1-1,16,CASSLAMDGPNTEAFF
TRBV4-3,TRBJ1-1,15,CASSQERRGGTEAFF
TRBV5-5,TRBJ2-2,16,CASSSLAGGPTGELFF